This TCR beta chain was recorded in a study of T cell changes during pregnancy in multiple sclerosis. This CDR3 has 15 residues. CDR1 and CDR2 (germline): SGDLS, YYNGEE. J lost 2 bases, V lost 3 bases, and 7 bases had no gene match. Only in-frame clones appear in the TCRdb table, and some are missing; sequencing was by immunoSEQ multiplex PCR. The data contain 100,000 or so clones, over 80% of them seen just once; the ten biggest clones take up roughly 4.5%. The rearrangement uses TRBV9 and TRBJ1-2, with 7 bases lining up with TRBD1. The sequence came from a female donor with multiple sclerosis, enrolled in a pregnancy study. The sequencing here drew on peripheral blood, taken in the first trimester of pregnancy. CDR3 coding DNA: TGTGCCAGCAGCGAACAGACAGGGACCAACTATGGCTACACCTTC. This codes for CASSEQTGTNYGYTF.